The 6 T cell receptor beta chains presented below share a single source sample, sequenced in a study of molecular identifiers for immune sequencing clone quantification. TCRdb re-derived calls from the PCR reads in MiXCR, one entry per CDR3 protein. The sample contains approximately 36,000 distinct CDR3 sequences, about 18% of which appear only once. Sequencing was done on a sample of naive CD8+ T cells from blood, with Jurkat cell RNA spiked in. Specified subset: FACS-sorted CD8+CD4-CCR7+CD45RA+ naive T cells. The receptors were sampled from a human donor in good health. Some libraries in this study had Jurkat cell RNA spiked in.

This clonotype was picked up many times. One junction end disagrees with the germline gene, perhaps due to a read error. The rearrangement links TRBV6-6 to TRBJ1-1; D is ambiguous. CDR1 is MNHNY and CDR2 is SVGAGI in the germline V gene (reference sequence). The length of the CDR3 is 10 residues. The CDR3 here is CASRNNEAFF. The CDR3 DNA follows: TGTGCCAGCAGGAACAATGAAGCTTTCTTT.

This clonotype appeared many times. V is TRBV12-3 or TRBV12-4 and J is TRBJ1-5, with 10 bases identical to TRBD1. Unmatched junction bases numbered 3, after V lost 1 base and J lost 9 bases. The CDR3 consists of 14 residues. Here the CDR3 reads CASSLGTGGWPQHF. CDR3 DNA: TGTGCCAGCAGTTTAGGGACAGGGGGATGGCCCCAGCATTTT.

In regard to this clonotype: This clone may be a read error of a much larger clone one base away. The rearrangement links TRBV4-3 to TRBJ2-5; D unresolved. The germline V gene has CDR1 LGHNA and CDR2 YSLEER. The CDR3 spans 13 residues. The CDR3 spells CVSSQVPQETQYF. Here the CDR3 DNA reads TGCGTCAGCAGCCAAGTGCCCCAAGAGACCCAGTACTTC.

This clonotype was detected ten times or more. This chain connects TRBV5-8 to TRBJ1-5; no clear D gene. The CDR3 sequence is 13 residues long. Between the trimmed V and J ends, which lost 1 base and 12 bases, there was a span of 14 bases. Per germline, CDR1 SGHTS and CDR2 YDEGEE. The CDR3 is CASSLLPGRHQHF. CDR3 in DNA: TGTGCCAGCAGCTTGCTCCCGGGCCGACACCAGCATTTT.

In this sample, this clonotype turned up many times. CDR3 nucleotides: TGTGCCAGCAGGGCACTAGCTGAGACCCAGTACTTC. It encodes CASRALAETQYF. The V call is TRBV7-6, the J call TRBJ2-5, with D perhaps TRBD2 (6 bases). Germline V gene lookup returns CDR1 SGHVS and CDR2 FNYEAQ. CDR3 length: 12 residues. V was trimmed by 6 bases and J by 5 bases, leaving 10 bases between them.

Sample share makes this clonotype large. J is TRBJ2-1 and V is TRBV5-1; 7 bases match TRBD1. Losses at the gene ends were 4 bases for V and 7 bases for J; bases not matched to a gene: 14. The CDR3 is made up of 16 amino acids. Germline lookup yields CDR1 SGHRS and CDR2 YFSETQ. The CDR3 here is CASSTTGVGYVNEQFF. DNA of the CDR3: TGCGCCAGCAGCACCACAGGGGTGGGGTACGTGAATGAGCAGTTCTTC.